This is a list of T cell receptor beta chains from one sample in a study of shared clonotypes between healthy human individuals. Using immunoSEQ multiplex PCR, the repertoire was profiled, and TCRdb retains in-frame clones only, with some absent. This sample has 2.3 million or so clones, with approximately 95% found just once. The sample was naive CD4+ T cells from PBMCs. The receptors come from a young man in good health. Some clones in this sample may be carry-over from other donors' samples. The CDR3 runs from the conserved cysteine through the conserved F or W. D genes are given only for firm matches. Where a row states a size, it is once, few, many or the class of an expanded clone; other rows omit it.

TRBJ1-5 TRBV4-2 - TRBD1 CASSTGDWRPQHF TGTGCCAGCAGTACAGGGGATTGGAGGCCCCAGCATTTT
TRBJ2-7 TRBV29-1 - - CSVFEGEQYF TGCAGCGTTTTTGAGGGCGAGCAGTACTTC
TRBJ2-1 TRBV28 - - CALEAPASNEQFF TGTGCCCTCGAGGCCCCTGCGAGCAATGAGCAGTTCTTC
TRBJ1-2 TRBV19 - TRBD1 CASSIFGQGSYGYTF TGTGCCAGTAGTATATTCGGACAGGGTTCCTATGGCTACACCTTC
TRBJ1-1 TRBV4-1 - - CASSQDPSAAGDTEAFF TGCGCCAGCAGCCAAGACCCTTCGGCGGCCGGGGACACTGAAGCTTTCTTT
TRBJ2-1 TRBV11-2 few TRBD2 CASSSGLAGNEQFF TGTGCCAGCAGCTCCGGACTAGCGGGCAATGAGCAGTTCTTC
TRBJ2-2 TRBV2 - TRBD1 CASRQGEELFF TGTGCCAGCAGGCAGGGGGAGGAGCTGTTTTTT
TRBJ2-3 TRBV27 - TRBD2 CASSLGRLAGRTDTQYF TGTGCCAGCAGTTTGGGTCGGCTAGCGGGTCGCACAGATACGCAGTATTTT
TRBJ2-7 TRBV14 - - CASSQIASGYEQYF TGTGCCAGCAGCCAAATAGCGTCGGGCTACGAGCAGTACTTC
TRBJ1-1 TRBV9 few - CASSVVGDMNTEAFF TGTGCCAGCAGCGTAGTTGGGGACATGAACACTGAAGCTTTCTTT
TRBJ2-3 TRBV7-6 - TRBD1 CASSTGQVTDTQYF TGTGCCAGCAGCACGGGACAGGTCACAGATACGCAGTATTTT
TRBJ2-7 TRBV27 - - CASSLLRDAGYEQYF TGTGCCAGCAGTCTACTACGGGACGCCGGCTACGAGCAGTACTTC
TRBJ2-2 TRBV7-2 - - CASSLARGGELFF TGTGCCAGCAGCTTAGCGCGGGGCGGGGAGCTGTTTTTT
TRBJ2-5 TRBV4-3 - TRBD1 CASSPVVGDRQETQYF TGCGCCAGCAGCCCGGTGGTCGGGGACAGACAAGAGACCCAGTACTTC
TRBJ2-1 TRBV9 - - CASSVGERGEQFF TGTGCCAGCAGCGTAGGGGAGAGAGGAGAGCAGTTCTTC
TRBJ1-1 TRBV4-1 - - CASSPQATDTEAFF TGCGCCAGCAGCCCGCAGGCCACCGACACTGAAGCTTTCTTT
TRBJ2-3 TRBV27 - - CASSLQALGDTQYF TGTGCCAGCAGTTTACAGGCCCTAGGAGATACGCAGTATTTT